The 21 T cell receptor beta chains given below trace back to one sample, sequenced in a study of blood T cell repertoires in COVID-19. Here immunoSEQ multiplex PCR was the method, and the copy in TCRdb shows in-frame clones only, minus some. Of 310,000 or so clones listed, approximately 90% are singletons. Sequenced material: peripheral blood. The receptors come from a woman under 40 with COVID-19, enrolled during active disease.

The rearrangement joins TRBV6-5 to TRBJ2-2; 8 positions agree with TRBD2. V trimming: 6 bases; J trimming: 5 bases; junction bases outside the gene matches: 5. CDR1 MNHEY and CDR2 SVGAGI come from the germline V gene. The CDR3 runs 14 residues. Written as DNA, the CDR3 is TGTGCCAGCAGCGAGGGACTAGATACCGGGGAGCTGTTTTTT. This translates into CASSEGLDTGELFF.

This chain links TRBV4-1 with TRBJ1-2; a possible D gene is TRBD1 (6 bases). The germline V gene has CDR1 MGHRA and CDR2 YSYEKL. The CDR3 sequence is 15 residues long. The germline V and J ends were trimmed by 7 bases and 0 bases, with 15 bases remaining between them. CDR3 sequence (DNA): TGCGCCAGCAACCCGCAGGGGCGAGCTAACTATGGCTACACCTTC. Residues: CASNPQGRANYGYTF.

V and J are TRBV30 and TRBJ2-7, with a tentative D call TRBD2 (5 bases). This CDR3 spans 12 amino acids. The germline CDR1 and CDR2 sequences are GTSNPN and SVGIG (reference sequence). CDR3 amino acids: CAVTRTSDEQYF. CDR3 nucleotide sequence: TGTGCTGTAACTAGGACGTCGGACGAGCAGTACTTC.

This chain joins TRBV27 and TRBJ1-2; TRBD1 matches 7 bases. CDR3 length: 13 residues. Per germline, CDR1 MNHEY and CDR2 SMNVEV (reference sequence). Unmatched junction bases numbered 8, after V lost 5 bases and J lost 8 bases. This CDR3 reads CASSAYRGGGYTF. The CDR3 region has the DNA TGTGCCAGCAGTGCCTACAGGGGCGGAGGCTACACCTTC.

The chain employs TRBV4-1 and TRBJ2-3; possibly TRBD2 for D (6 bases). This CDR3 has 16 residues. Trimming removed 0 bases from V and 0 bases from J, with 10 bases in between. Germline values: CDR1 MGHRA, CDR2 YSYEKL. CDR3 residues: CASSQEGGKSTDTQYF. CDR3 in DNA: TGCGCCAGCAGCCAAGAGGGCGGGAAAAGCACAGATACGCAGTATTTT.

V gene TRBV27 combines with J gene TRBJ2-7; a possible D gene is TRBD1 (6 bases). The germline V and J ends were trimmed by 2 bases and 2 bases, with 10 bases remaining between them. The CDR3 length is 14 residues. Germline V CDR1 and CDR2: MNHEY, SMNVEV (reference sequence). The CDR3 region is CASSLKAGAYEQYF. Written as DNA, the CDR3 is TGTGCCAGCAGTTTAAAGGCAGGGGCCTACGAGCAGTACTTC.

V is TRBV4-2 and J is TRBJ1-3; D call uncertain. Trimming removed 0 bases from V and 0 bases from J, with 9 bases in between. This CDR3 has 16 residues. Germline CDR1 reads LGHNA; CDR2 reads YNFKEQ. The CDR3 DNA is TGTGCCAGCAGCCAAGATGACTCAAGCTCTGGAAACACCATATATTTT. Translated, it gives CASSQDDSSSGNTIYF.

The chain carries TRBV27 and TRBJ1-4, with 7 bases aligning to TRBD1. Germline CDR1 MNHEY, CDR2 SMNVEV (reference sequence). CDR3 size: 15 residues. V was clipped by 5 bases and J by 8 bases; unmatched bases: 11. CDR3 bases: TGTGCCAGCAGTAGCGGACAGGTGGGGGTGGAAAAACTGTTTTTT. Its translation is CASSSGQVGVEKLFF.

This chain joins TRBV5-1 and TRBJ2-1; D is perhaps TRBD1 (5 bases). V lost 0 bases, J lost 12 bases, and 16 bases lay in between. This CDR3 region has 14 residues. Germline V gene data show CDR1 as SGHRS and CDR2 as YFSETQ. The CDR3: CASSLGSSAQGQFF. The CDR3 DNA reads TGCGCCAGCAGCTTGGGGTCCAGCGCGCAGGGGCAGTTCTTC.

The chain joins TRBV18 to TRBJ2-1; D remains unclear. V lost 5 bases to trimming and J lost 1 base, with 15 bases between them. This CDR3 is built from 16 residues. Per the germline V gene, CDR1 is KGHSH and CDR2 is LQKENI. CDR3 sequence: CASSSSNPTSYNEQFF. The CDR3 DNA reads TGTGCCAGCTCATCCTCGAATCCAACATCCTACAATGAGCAGTTCTTC.

The chain carries TRBV9 and TRBJ1-2, with 10 bases identical to TRBD1. The CDR3 is 14 amino acids. The J segment lost 5 bases and the V segment lost 4 bases, leaving 5 bases of the junction unmatched. Germline V gene sequence: CDR1 SGDLS, CDR2 YYNGEE. Here the CDR3 reads CASSTGTGAYGYTF. The CDR3 bases are TGTGCCAGCAGCACAGGGACAGGGGCGTATGGCTACACCTTC.

The chain couples TRBV28 to TRBJ2-3, with 7 bases lining up with TRBD2. The CDR3 runs 15 residues. CDR1 is MDHEN and CDR2 is SYDVKM in the germline V gene. V lost 3 bases, J lost 5 bases, and 8 bases stayed unmatched. CDR3 sequence: CASSLGGGVLDTQYF. CDR3 nucleotide sequence: TGTGCCAGCAGTTTGGGGGGAGGGGTTCTAGATACGCAGTATTTT. The whole variable domain, remainder taken from reference TRBV28 and TRBJ2-3, is DVKVTQSSRYLVKRTGEKVFLECVQDMDHENMFWYRQDPGLGLRLIYFSYDVKMKEKGDIPEGYSVSREKKERFSLILESASTNQTSMYLCASSLGGGVLDTQYFGPGTRLTVL.

The CDR3 DNA sequence: TGTGCCAGTAGTATCGAAACAGGGATTGAGCAGCCCCAGCATTTT. Its translation is CASSIETGIEQPQHF. The rearrangement joins TRBV19 to TRBJ1-5; tentative D call: TRBD1 (6 bases). The length of the CDR3 is 15 residues. Germline V gene data show CDR1 as LNHDA and CDR2 as SQIVND (reference sequence). V was shortened by 3 bases and J by 7 bases, with 16 bases between the two germline ends.

The chain is built from TRBV30 and TRBJ2-5, with 12 nucleotides matching TRBD1. This CDR3 is built from 17 residues. Germline-derived CDR1 and CDR2 are GTSNPN and SVGIG (reference sequence). The V and J ends lost 1 base and 5 bases, in that order; junction bases with no gene match: 11. The CDR3 spells CAWSADGGQGAHETQYF. CDR3 DNA sequence: TGTGCCTGGAGTGCCGATGGGGGACAGGGGGCGCATGAGACCCAGTACTTC.

This clone came up once. Here the CDR3 DNA reads TGTGCCAGCAGTCCCGTGTCAGGGGGGTACGAGCAGTACTTC. Translating it yields CASSPVSGGYEQYF. The rearrangement joins TRBV27 to TRBJ2-7, with D perhaps matching TRBD1 (7 bases). Trimming removed 5 bases at V and 4 bases at J, with 15 bases between. Germline V gene sequence: CDR1 MNHEY, CDR2 SMNVEV (reference sequence). CDR3 length: 14 residues.

The V gene is TRBV10-3, the J gene TRBJ2-5, with TRBD2 as a possible D gene (5 bases). V was pared by 2 bases and J by 1 base, with 11 bases between. This CDR3 contains 15 residues. Germline assignment: CDR1 ENHRY and CDR2 SYGVKD. CDR3 in amino acids: CAISEPASSQETQYF. CDR3 nucleotide sequence: TGTGCCATCAGTGAGCCGGCTAGCTCCCAAGAGACCCAGTACTTC.

The V call is TRBV5-1, the J call TRBJ2-7; 7 bases line up with TRBD1. CDR1 is SGHRS and CDR2 is YFSETQ in the germline V gene. The CDR3 extends over 17 amino acids. Trimming took 5 bases from V and 6 from J; bases not matched to a gene: 20. The CDR3 loop reads CASSYNPTGTAYVEQYF. The CDR3 coding sequence is TGCGCCAGCAGTTATAACCCAACCGGGACAGCCTATGTCGAGCAGTACTTC.

The V gene is TRBV6-5, the J gene TRBJ1-1, with TRBD1 as a possible D gene (6 bases). Per the germline V gene, CDR1 is MNHEY and CDR2 is SVGAGI. The CDR3 consists of 13 residues. Trimming took 6 bases from V and 13 from J, leaving 21 bases between them. CDR3 residues: CASRAGGLKGDFF. CDR3 nucleotides: TGTGCCAGCAGAGCGGGGGGCTTAAAGGGGGATTTCTTT.

This clone was recorded once. CDR3 nucleotide sequence: TGTGCCAGCACCTTAGAGCCGGAGGTACAGCCCCAGCATTTT. It specifies CASTLEPEVQPQHF. The chain combines TRBV2 with TRBJ1-5; no definite D call. The CDR3 has 14 amino acids. The V and J ends lost 7 bases and 7 bases respectively, with 17 bases between them. Per germline, CDR1 SNHLY and CDR2 FYNNEI.

The chain joins TRBV15 to TRBJ2-5; tentative D call: TRBD2 (6 bases). Per germline, CDR1 LNHNV and CDR2 YYDKDF (reference sequence). Trimming shortened V by 0 bases and J by 4 bases, and 9 bases separated the two germline ends. The CDR3 loop spans 14 amino acids. In DNA, the CDR3 is TGTGCCACCAGCAGAGAGGGAGGCGGAGAGACCCAGTACTTC. The encoded protein is CATSREGGGETQYF.

In the case of this clone: A junction boundary mismatches the germline segment, possibly from a read error. This chain links TRBV19 with TRBJ1-5, with D unresolved. The V gene's germline CDR1 is LNHDA and CDR2 SQIVND (reference sequence). The CDR3 loop spans 15 amino acids. This chain's CDR3 is CASSIPVAGNQPQHF. In nucleotides, the CDR3 is TGTGCCAGCAGTATCCCGGTGGCGGGCAATCAGCCCCAGCATTTT.